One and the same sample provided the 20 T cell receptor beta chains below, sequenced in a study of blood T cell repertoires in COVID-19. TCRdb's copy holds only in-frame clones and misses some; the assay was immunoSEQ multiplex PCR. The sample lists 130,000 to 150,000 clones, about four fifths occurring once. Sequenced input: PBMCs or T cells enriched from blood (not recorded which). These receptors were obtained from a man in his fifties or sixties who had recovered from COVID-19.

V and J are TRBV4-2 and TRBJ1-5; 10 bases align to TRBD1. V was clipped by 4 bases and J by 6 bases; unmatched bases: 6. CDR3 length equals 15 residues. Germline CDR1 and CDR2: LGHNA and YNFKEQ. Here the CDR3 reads CASSLGTGVVQPQHF. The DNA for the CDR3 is TGTGCCAGCAGCCTAGGGACAGGGGTAGTTCAGCCCCAGCATTTT.

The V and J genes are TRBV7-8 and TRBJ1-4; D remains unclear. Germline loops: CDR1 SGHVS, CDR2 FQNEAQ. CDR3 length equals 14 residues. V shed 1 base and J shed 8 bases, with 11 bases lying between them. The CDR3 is CASSLVGGLEKLFF. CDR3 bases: TGTGCCAGCAGCTTAGTGGGAGGGTTAGAAAAACTGTTTTTT.

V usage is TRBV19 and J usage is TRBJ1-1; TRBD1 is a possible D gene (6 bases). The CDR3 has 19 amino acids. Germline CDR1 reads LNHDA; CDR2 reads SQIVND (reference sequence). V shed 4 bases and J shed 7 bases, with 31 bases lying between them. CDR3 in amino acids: CASSSLLLGGRGGKYEAFF. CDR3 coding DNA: TGTGCCAGTAGTAGCCTTCTCCTTGGGGGGCGGGGAGGGAAGTATGAAGCTTTCTTT.

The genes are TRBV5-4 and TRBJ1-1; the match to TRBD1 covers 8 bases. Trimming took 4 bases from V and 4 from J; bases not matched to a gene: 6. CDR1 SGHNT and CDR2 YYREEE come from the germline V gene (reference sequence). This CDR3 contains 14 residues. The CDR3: CASSGLDRGTEAFF. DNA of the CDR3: TGTGCCAGCAGCGGTTTAGACAGGGGCACTGAAGCTTTCTTT.

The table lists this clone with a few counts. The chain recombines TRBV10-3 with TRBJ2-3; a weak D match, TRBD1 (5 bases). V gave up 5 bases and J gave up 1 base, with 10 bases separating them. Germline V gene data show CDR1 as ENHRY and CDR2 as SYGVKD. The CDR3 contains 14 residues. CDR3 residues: CAISRGDGTDTQYF. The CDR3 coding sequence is TGTGCCATCAGTAGGGGTGATGGCACAGATACGCAGTATTTT.

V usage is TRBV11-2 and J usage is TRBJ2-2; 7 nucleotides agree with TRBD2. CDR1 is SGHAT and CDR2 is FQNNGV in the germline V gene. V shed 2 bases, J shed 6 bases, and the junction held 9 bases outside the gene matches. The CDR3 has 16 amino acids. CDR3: CASSLRVGGSPGELFF. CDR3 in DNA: TGTGCCAGCAGCTTAAGAGTCGGGGGGTCACCCGGGGAGCTGTTTTTT.

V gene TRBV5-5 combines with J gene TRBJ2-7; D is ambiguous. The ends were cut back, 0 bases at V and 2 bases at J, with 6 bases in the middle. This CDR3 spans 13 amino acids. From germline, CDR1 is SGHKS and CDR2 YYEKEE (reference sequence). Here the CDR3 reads CASSLEQTYEQYF. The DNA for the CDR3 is TGTGCCAGCAGCTTGGAACAGACCTACGAGCAGTACTTC.

DNA of the CDR3: TGCGCCAGCAGCCAACTACAGGGATTCGTAAATTCACCCCTCCACTTT. Protein product: CASSQLQGFVNSPLHF. The chain employs TRBV4-3 and TRBJ1-6; a weak D match, TRBD1 (6 bases). The germline V and J ends were trimmed by 2 bases and 7 bases, with 15 bases remaining between them. This CDR3 contains 16 residues. CDR1 and CDR2 (germline): LGHNA, YSLEER.

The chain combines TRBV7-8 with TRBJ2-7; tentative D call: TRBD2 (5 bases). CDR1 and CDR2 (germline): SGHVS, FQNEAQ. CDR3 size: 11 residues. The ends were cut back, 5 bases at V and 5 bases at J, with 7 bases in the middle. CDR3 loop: CASSHGNEQYF. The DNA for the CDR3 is TGTGCCAGCAGCCACGGGAACGAGCAGTACTTC.

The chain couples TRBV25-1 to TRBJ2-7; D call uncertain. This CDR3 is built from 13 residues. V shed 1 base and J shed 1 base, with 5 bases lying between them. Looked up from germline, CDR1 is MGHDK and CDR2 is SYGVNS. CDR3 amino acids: CASSELTSYEQYF. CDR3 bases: TGTGCCAGCAGTGAATTGACATCCTACGAGCAGTACTTC.

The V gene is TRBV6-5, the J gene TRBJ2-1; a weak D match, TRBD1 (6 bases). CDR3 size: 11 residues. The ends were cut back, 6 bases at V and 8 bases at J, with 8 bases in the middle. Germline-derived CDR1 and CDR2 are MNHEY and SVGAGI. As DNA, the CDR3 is TGTGCCAGCAGACAGGGCTATGAGCAGTTCTTC. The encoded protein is CASRQGYEQFF.

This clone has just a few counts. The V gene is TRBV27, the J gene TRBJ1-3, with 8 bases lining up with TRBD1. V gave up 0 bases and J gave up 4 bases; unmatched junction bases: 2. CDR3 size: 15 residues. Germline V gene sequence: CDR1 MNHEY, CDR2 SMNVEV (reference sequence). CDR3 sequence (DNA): TGTGCCAGCAGTTTATCGTGGACAGGGGGAAACACCATATATTTT. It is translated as CASSLSWTGGNTIYF.

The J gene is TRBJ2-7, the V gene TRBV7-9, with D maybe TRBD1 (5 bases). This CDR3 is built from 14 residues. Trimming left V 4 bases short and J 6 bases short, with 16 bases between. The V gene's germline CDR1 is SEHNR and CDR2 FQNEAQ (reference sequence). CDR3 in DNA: TGTGCCAGCAGCTCAGACATACAGGTATCCGAGCAGTACTTC. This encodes CASSSDIQVSEQYF.

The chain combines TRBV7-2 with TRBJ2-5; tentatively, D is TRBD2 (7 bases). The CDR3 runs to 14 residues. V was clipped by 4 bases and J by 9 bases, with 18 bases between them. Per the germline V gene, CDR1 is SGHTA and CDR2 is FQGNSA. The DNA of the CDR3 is TGTGCCAGCAGCTACGGGGGGCGTCAAGGGCCCCAGTACTTC. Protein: CASSYGGRQGPQYF.

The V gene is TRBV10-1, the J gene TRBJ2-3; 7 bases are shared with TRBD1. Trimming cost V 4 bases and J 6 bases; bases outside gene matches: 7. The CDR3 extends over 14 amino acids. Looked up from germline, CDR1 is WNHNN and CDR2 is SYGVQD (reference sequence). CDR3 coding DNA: TGCGCCAGCAGTGGACAGGGCCCAGAGGATACGCAGTATTTT. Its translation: CASSGQGPEDTQYF.

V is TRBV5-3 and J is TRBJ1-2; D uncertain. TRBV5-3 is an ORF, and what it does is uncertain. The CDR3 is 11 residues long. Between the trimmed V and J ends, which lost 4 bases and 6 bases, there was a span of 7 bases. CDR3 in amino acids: CARSAPDGYTF. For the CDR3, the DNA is TGTGCCAGAAGCGCGCCCGATGGCTACACCTTC.

CDR3 coding DNA: TGTGCCAGCAGCGGATTGACTAGCGGGGGGGCCGGGAACGAGCAGTACTTC. Its translation: CASSGLTSGGAGNEQYF. The V and J genes are TRBV9 and TRBJ2-7; TRBD2 matches 14 bases. V was pared by 3 bases and J by 5 bases, with 10 bases of the junction left unmatched. The CDR3 is made up of 17 amino acids. Per germline, CDR1 SGDLS and CDR2 YYNGEE.

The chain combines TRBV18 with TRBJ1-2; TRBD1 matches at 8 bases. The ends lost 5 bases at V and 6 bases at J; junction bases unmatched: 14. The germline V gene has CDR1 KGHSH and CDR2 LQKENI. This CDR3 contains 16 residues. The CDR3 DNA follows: TGTGCCAGCTCATTCCTGGACAGGGTAGGCGCGGATGGCTACACCTTC. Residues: CASSFLDRVGADGYTF.

The CDR3 protein is CASSYRLAGKETQYF. The DNA for the CDR3 is TGTGCCAGCAGCTATCGACTAGCGGGGAAGGAGACCCAGTACTTC. This chain uses TRBV7-2 with TRBJ2-5, with 11 bases aligning to TRBD2. The junction had 6 bases not matched to a gene; V was cut back by 4 bases and J by 5 bases. Per the germline V gene, CDR1 is SGHTA and CDR2 is FQGNSA. The CDR3 loop spans 15 amino acids. Full variable domain (rest looked up from reference TRBV7-2 and TRBJ2-5): GAGVSQSPSNKVTEKGKDVELRCDPISGHTALYWYRQSLGQGLEFLIYFQGNSAPDKSGLPSDRFSAERTGGSVSTLTIQRTQQEDSAVYLCASSYRLAGKETQYFGPGTRLLVL.

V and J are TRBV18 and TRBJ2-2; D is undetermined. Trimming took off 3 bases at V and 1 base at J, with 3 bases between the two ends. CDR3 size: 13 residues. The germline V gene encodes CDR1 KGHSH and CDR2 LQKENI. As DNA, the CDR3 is TGTGCCAGCTCACCTCGGAACACCGGGGAGCTGTTTTTT. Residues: CASSPRNTGELFF.